The 3 T cell receptor beta chains below come from one sample, sequenced in a study of T cell responses to AZD1222 COVID-19 vaccine. Generated by immunoSEQ multiplex PCR, the TCRdb table keeps only in-frame clones and is missing some. The repertoire has 100,000 to 150,000 clones, around 94% of them found once; the top ten carry around 7%. Here the sequenced sample was peripheral blood, taken on day 0 of AZD1222 vaccination. These receptors were collected from an adult in good health.

The chain employs TRBV29-1 and TRBJ2-7, with TRBD2 matching 7 bases. Germline V gene sequence: CDR1 SQVTM, CDR2 ANQGSEA. Losses at the gene ends were 5 bases for V and 6 bases for J; bases not matched to a gene: 10. CDR3 length equals 13 residues. CDR3 DNA: TGCAGCGTTACCACGACTAGCCAGCGCGAGCAGTACTTC. Its translation: CSVTTTSQREQYF.

The gene calls are TRBV2 and TRBJ2-2; TRBD1 is a possible D gene (6 bases). The CDR3 totals 14 residues. CDR1 is SNHLY and CDR2 is FYNNEI in the germline V gene. The germline V and J ends were trimmed by 11 bases and 0 bases, with 13 bases remaining between them. In DNA, the CDR3 is TGTGCCCTAACAGGGATAGCGAACACCGGGGAGCTGTTTTTT. Translating gives CALTGIANTGELFF. The full variable domain, with the rest looked up from reference TRBV2 and TRBJ2-2, is EPEVTQTPSHQVTQMGQEVILRCVPISNHLYFYWYRQILGQKVEFLVSFYNNEISEKSEIFDDQFSVERPDGSNFTLKIRSTKLEDSAMYFCALTGIANTGELFFGEGSRLTVL.

The V call is TRBV24-1, the J call TRBJ1-2; 7 nucleotides line up with TRBD1. CDR3 length: 17 residues. Germline loops: CDR1 KGHDR, CDR2 SFDVKD. The V gene end was trimmed by 5 bases and the J gene end by 1 base; junction bases not matched to a gene: 12. The CDR3 bases are TGTGCCACCAGTGCTGGACAGGCCGCCGAATTTAACTATGGCTACACCTTC. Translation: CATSAGQAAEFNYGYTF.